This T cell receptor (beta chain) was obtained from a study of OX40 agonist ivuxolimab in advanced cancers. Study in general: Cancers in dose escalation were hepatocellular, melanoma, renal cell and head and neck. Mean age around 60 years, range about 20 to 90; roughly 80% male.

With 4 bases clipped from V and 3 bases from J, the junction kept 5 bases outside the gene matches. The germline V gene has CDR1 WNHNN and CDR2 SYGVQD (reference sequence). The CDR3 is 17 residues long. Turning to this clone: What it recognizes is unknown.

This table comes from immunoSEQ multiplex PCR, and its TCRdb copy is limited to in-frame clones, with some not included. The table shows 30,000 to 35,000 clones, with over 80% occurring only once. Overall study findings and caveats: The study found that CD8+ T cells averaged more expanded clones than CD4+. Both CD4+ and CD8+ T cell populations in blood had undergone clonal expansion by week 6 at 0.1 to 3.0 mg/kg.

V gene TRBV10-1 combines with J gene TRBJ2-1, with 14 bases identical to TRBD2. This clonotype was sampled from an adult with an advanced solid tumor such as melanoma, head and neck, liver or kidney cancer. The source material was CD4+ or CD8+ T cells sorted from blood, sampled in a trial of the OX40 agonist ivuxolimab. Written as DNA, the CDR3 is TGCGCCAGCAGTGGAGGGACTAGCGGGAGTATCTACAATGAGCAGTTCTTC. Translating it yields CASSGGTSGSIYNEQFF.